The source of this T cell receptor beta chain is a study of CD8+ T cells in alopecia areata. Worth noting for this clone: The antigen remains unidentified.

TCR sequencing used cDNA made by reverse transcription of extracted RNA. The assay was immunoSEQ multiplex PCR, and TCRdb's table has in-frame clones only and misses some. The data show over 35,000 clones, with approximately 92% seen just once and 18% held by the top ten. CDR3 length equals 14 residues. Trimming cost V 6 bases and J 0 bases; bases outside gene matches: 3. Looked up from germline, CDR1 is MDHEN and CDR2 is SYDVKM. Regarding treatment: oral pan-JAK inhibitor, 5-10 mg twice daily. Points from the study as a whole: In scalp, tofacitinib significantly decreased clonality and expanded CD8+ clones among the top 100. It was lesional scalp, especially alopecia totalis/universalis, that showed higher clonality than normal scalp.

The V gene is TRBV28, the J gene TRBJ2-5; TRBD2 aligns across 8 bases. The sample consisted of CD8+ T cells sorted from blood, taken at week 24, from a patient treated with tofacitinib. This clonotype was sampled from a human donor with alopecia areata. The CDR3 loop is CASSGRVNQETQYF. CDR3 DNA: TGTGCCAGCAGCGGGAGGGTAAACCAAGAGACCCAGTACTTC.